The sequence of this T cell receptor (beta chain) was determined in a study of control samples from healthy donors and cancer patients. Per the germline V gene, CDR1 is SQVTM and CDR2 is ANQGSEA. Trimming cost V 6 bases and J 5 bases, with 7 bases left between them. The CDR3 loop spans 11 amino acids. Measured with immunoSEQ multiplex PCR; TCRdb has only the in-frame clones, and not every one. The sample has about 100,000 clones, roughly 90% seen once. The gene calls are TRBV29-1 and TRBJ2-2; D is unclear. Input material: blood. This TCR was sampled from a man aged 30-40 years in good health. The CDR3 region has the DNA TGCAGCGTCTCTAGAACCGGGGAGCTGTTTTTT. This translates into CSVSRTGELFF.